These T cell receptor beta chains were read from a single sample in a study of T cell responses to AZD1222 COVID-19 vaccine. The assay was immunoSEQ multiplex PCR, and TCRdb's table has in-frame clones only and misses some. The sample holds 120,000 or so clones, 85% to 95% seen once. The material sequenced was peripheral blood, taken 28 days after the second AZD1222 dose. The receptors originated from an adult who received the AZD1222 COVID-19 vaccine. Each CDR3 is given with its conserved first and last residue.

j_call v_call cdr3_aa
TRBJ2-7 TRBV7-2 CASSLLPDFYEQYF
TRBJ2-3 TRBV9 CASAFSGGRTDTQYF
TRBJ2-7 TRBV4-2 CASSQDRGGGRAFDSYEQYF
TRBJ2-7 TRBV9 CASSGLAGGEQYF
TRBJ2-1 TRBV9 CASSWMAGASYNEQFF
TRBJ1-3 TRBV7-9 CASTSGVISGNTIYF
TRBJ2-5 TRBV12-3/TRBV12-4 CASRGEETQYF
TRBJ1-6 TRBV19 CASSPGQANSPLHF
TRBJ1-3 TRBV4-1 CASSQAGGRGNTIYF
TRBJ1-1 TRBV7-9 CASSLTGSTEAFF
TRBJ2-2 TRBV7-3 CASSPGRVSGRITGELFF
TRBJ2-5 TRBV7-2 CASSGMGLAGETQYF
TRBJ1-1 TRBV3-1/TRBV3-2 CASSRGGMNTEAFF
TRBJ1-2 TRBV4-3 CASSQDAGITLGYTF
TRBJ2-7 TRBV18 CASSIRTGSIYEQYF
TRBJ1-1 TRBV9 CASSLSQGGPKGLNTEAFF
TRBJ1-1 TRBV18 CASSTTGSNTEAFF
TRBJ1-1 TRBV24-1 CATSDLQGEAFF
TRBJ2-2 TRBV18 CASSPRFDSGNTGELFF
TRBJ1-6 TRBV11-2 CASGDRGHSPLHF
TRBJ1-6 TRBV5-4 CASSSEGVRGNSPLHF
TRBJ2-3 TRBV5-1 CASSLLAGSTDTQYF
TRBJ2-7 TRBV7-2 CASRPMGGRGSYEQYF
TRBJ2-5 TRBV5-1 CASRGTAQETQYF